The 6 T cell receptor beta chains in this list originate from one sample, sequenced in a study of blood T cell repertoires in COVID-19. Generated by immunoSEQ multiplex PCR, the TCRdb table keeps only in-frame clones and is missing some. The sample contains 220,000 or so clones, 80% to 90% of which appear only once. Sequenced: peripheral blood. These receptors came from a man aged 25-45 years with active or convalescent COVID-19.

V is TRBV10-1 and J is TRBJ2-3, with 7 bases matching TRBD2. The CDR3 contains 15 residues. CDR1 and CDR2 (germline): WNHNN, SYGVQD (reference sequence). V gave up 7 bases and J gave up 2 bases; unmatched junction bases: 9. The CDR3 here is CASNSARGNTDTQYF. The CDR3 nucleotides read TGCGCCAGCAATAGTGCGCGGGGGAACACAGATACGCAGTATTTT.

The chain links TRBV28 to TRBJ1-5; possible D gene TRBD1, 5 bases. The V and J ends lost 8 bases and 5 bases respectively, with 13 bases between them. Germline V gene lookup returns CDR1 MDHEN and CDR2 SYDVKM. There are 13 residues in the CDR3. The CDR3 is CASGPGGDQPQHF. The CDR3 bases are TGTGCCAGCGGTCCGGGGGGTGATCAGCCCCAGCATTTT.

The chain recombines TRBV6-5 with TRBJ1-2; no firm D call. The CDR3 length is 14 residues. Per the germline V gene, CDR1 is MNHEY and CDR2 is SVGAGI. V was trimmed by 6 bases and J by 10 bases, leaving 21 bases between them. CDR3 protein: CASRPETSWSDYTF. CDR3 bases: TGTGCCAGCAGACCCGAGACCTCCTGGAGCGACTACACCTTC.

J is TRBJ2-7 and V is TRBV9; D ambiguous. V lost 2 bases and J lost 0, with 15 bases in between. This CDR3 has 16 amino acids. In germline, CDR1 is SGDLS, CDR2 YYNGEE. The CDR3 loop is CASSVGLAVSSYEQYF. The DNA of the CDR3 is TGTGCCAGCAGCGTCGGTTTGGCGGTAAGCTCCTACGAGCAGTACTTC.

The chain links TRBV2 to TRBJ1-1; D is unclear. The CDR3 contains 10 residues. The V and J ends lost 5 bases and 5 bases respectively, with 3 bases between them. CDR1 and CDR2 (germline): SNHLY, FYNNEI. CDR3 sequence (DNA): TGTGCCAGCAGTATAACTGAAGCTTTCTTT. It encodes CASSITEAFF.

CDR3 region: CASSLEVGSSGNTIYF. CDR3 coding DNA: TGCGCCAGCAGCTTGGAGGTCGGGAGCTCTGGAAACACCATATATTTT. V usage is TRBV5-1 and J usage is TRBJ1-3; D ambiguous. There are 16 residues in the CDR3. V lost 0 bases to trimming and J lost 0 bases, with 10 bases between them. The germline gives CDR1 SGHRS, CDR2 YFSETQ.